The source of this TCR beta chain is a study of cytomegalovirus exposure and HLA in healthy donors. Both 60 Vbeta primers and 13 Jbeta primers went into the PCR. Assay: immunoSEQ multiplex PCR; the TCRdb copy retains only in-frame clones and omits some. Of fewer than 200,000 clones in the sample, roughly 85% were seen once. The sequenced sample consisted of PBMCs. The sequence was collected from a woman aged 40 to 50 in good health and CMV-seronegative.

The CDR3: CASSSQGGQYF. The CDR3 nucleotides are TGTGCCAGCAGCTCACAGGGGGGGCAGTACTTC. The J gene is TRBJ2-7, the V gene TRBV5-6; 8 nucleotides agree with TRBD1. This CDR3 spans 11 amino acids. The germline V gene has CDR1 SGHDT and CDR2 YYEEEE. With 3 bases clipped from V and 9 bases from J, the junction kept 2 bases outside the gene matches. Full variable domain (remainder filled in from reference TRBV5-6 and TRBJ2-7): DAGVTQSPTHLIKTRGQQVTLRCSPKSGHDTVSWYQQALGQGPQFIFQYYEEEERQRGNFPDRFSGHQFPNYSSELNVNALLLGDSALYLCASSSQGGQYFGPGTRLTVT.